The 25 T cell receptor beta chains in this list originate from one sample, sequenced in a study of post-analysis software for immune sequencing data. Study findings and constraints: TRBV5-6, TRBV5-1 and TRBV20-1 belonged to a set of about 5 TRBV segments that were more frequent in patients than controls.

Antigens of these TCRs are unknown. Each TCR beta cDNA library carried unique molecular identifiers. TCRdb called the PCR reads again in MiXCR, with one record for every CDR3 protein. The sample lists over 700,000 distinct CDR3 sequences, roughly 27% occurring once. The sequencing sample was made of blood. The receptors were sampled from a girl aged 10 to 17 with multiple sclerosis.

This chain uses TRBV5-1 with TRBJ1-2; weak D call: TRBD1 (5 bases). CDR3 size: 14 residues. V was cut by 0 bases and J by 8 bases, with 14 bases left in between. Germline CDR1 reads SGHRS; CDR2 reads YFSETQ. As DNA, the CDR3 is TGCGCCAGCAGCTTGGAGGGGCGGAGGGGCGGCTACACCTTC. Translating gives CASSLEGRRGGYTF.

The chain links TRBV29-1 to TRBJ2-1; D not certain. CDR1 and CDR2 (germline): SQVTM, ANQGSEA. V dropped 4 bases and J dropped 1 base, with 11 bases sitting between them. The CDR3 runs 14 residues. The CDR3 here is CSVAPSPSYNEQFF. CDR3 in DNA: TGCAGCGTTGCCCCCAGCCCTTCCTACAATGAGCAGTTCTTC.

This clonotype is a singleton in its sample. The chain employs TRBV28 and TRBJ2-1, with a possible D match to TRBD1 (6 bases). The V and J ends lost 4 bases and 8 bases respectively, with 9 bases between them. The CDR3 contains 12 residues. The V gene's germline CDR1 is MDHEN and CDR2 SYDVKM. The CDR3 sequence is CASSSQGHEQFF. CDR3 nucleotides: TGTGCCAGCAGTTCACAGGGCCATGAGCAGTTCTTC.

This clonotype came up a few times. The rearrangement links TRBV3-1 to TRBJ2-7, with a weak D call TRBD2 (7 bases). This CDR3 contains 16 residues. Germline loops: CDR1 LGHDT, CDR2 YNNKEL (reference sequence). Trimming pared 0 bases from V and 4 bases from J, leaving 16 bases between. This CDR3 is CASSQDFGGLVYEQYF. In nucleotides, the CDR3 is TGTGCCAGCAGCCAAGATTTCGGGGGGCTAGTGTACGAGCAGTACTTC.

The chain joins TRBV14 to TRBJ2-1, with a weak D call TRBD2 (6 bases). V lost 3 bases to trimming and J lost 3 bases, with 9 bases between them. This CDR3 has 14 amino acids. Germline V lookup: CDR1 SGHDN, CDR2 FVKESK. The CDR3 sequence: CASSQGLDYNEQFF. CDR3 bases: TGTGCCAGCAGCCAGGGACTGGACTACAATGAGCAGTTCTTC.

This clonotype was detected a few times. The chain's CDR3 is CASNKDRGGETQYF. In DNA, the CDR3 is TGTGCCAGCAATAAGGACAGGGGGGGGGAGACCCAGTACTTC. The chain recombines TRBV28 with TRBJ2-5, with 10 positions matching TRBD1. Germline loops: CDR1 MDHEN, CDR2 SYDVKM. V was clipped by 7 bases and J by 5 bases; unmatched bases: 7. The CDR3 has 14 residues.

J is TRBJ2-7 and V is TRBV27, with 14 bases aligning to TRBD2. The CDR3 is 19 amino acids. CDR1 MNHEY and CDR2 SMNVEV come from the germline V gene (reference sequence). Unmatched junction bases numbered 19, after V lost 7 bases and J lost 5 bases. For the CDR3, the DNA is TGTGCCAGCAAGGCTTGGGGTTATGGGACTAGCGGGAGTAACAACGAGCAGTACTTC. Translation gives CASKAWGYGTSGSNNEQYF.

This clonotype was observed a handful of times. V and J are TRBV9 and TRBJ1-1; TRBD1 might be the D (5 bases). Trimming stripped 0 bases from V and 4 bases from J, with 16 bases between. The CDR3 loop spans 16 amino acids. CDR1 is SGDLS and CDR2 is YYNGEE in the germline V gene. CDR3 in amino acids: CASSVASAGLVTEAFF. The CDR3 nucleotides read TGTGCCAGCAGCGTAGCGTCGGCAGGGTTGGTCACTGAAGCTTTCTTT.

This chain connects TRBV20-1 to TRBJ2-5, with D possibly TRBD2 on 6 matching bases. The DNA matches TRBJ2-7 better at its end, which makes the J call doubtful. The CDR3 totals 16 residues. Germline CDR1 reads DFQATT; CDR2 reads SNEGSKA (reference sequence). CDR3 sequence: CSARMGWVGGGDEQYF. The CDR3 DNA reads as TGCAGTGCTAGGATGGGCTGGGTGGGAGGCGGCGACGAGCAGTACTTC.

The chain couples TRBV20-1 to TRBJ2-1; 11 bases line up with TRBD2. Unmatched junction bases numbered 10, after V lost 3 bases and J lost 0 bases. CDR3 length: 18 residues. Germline CDR1 DFQATT, CDR2 SNEGSKA (reference sequence). The CDR3 DNA is TGCAGTGCTAGGGGGGGGCTAGCGGGAGGCTTCTCCTACAATGAGCAGTTCTTC. Translating it yields CSARGGLAGGFSYNEQFF.

In its sample, this clonotype was seen a few times. The chain couples TRBV7-9 to TRBJ1-5, with D possibly TRBD1 on 6 matching bases. V gave up 5 bases and J gave up 7 bases, with 18 bases separating them. The CDR3 runs 15 residues. Germline V lookup: CDR1 SEHNR, CDR2 FQNEAQ (reference sequence). The CDR3 sequence is CASSRLGGIEQPQHF. The CDR3 coding sequence is TGTGCCAGCAGCCGGTTAGGGGGAATTGAACAGCCCCAGCATTTT.

The V gene is TRBV2, the J gene TRBJ2-7; TRBD1 agrees at 8 bases. CDR1 and CDR2 from the germline V gene are SNHLY and FYNNEI. The CDR3 consists of 14 residues. V shed 8 bases and J 2 bases; nucleotides not matched to a gene: 8. The CDR3, as DNA: TGTGCCAGCCCTACCCGGGACAGGCCCTACGAGCAGTACTTC. This encodes CASPTRDRPYEQYF.

The genes are TRBV7-2 and TRBJ1-1; 8 nucleotides align to TRBD1. CDR1 and CDR2 from the germline V gene are SGHTA and FQGNSA. This CDR3 contains 16 residues. J was trimmed by 11 bases and V by 0 bases; bases with no gene match: 14. CDR3 nucleotides: TGTGCCAGCAGCTTAGCGCTGGGACAGGATTCCAAGATTGCTTTCTTT. Its protein is CASSLALGQDSKIAFF.

This clonotype was seen a handful of times. CDR3 nucleotide sequence: TGCAGTGCTAGAGGCGGAGCGGGAGTGGGAGTAGTCGATGAGCAGTTCTTC. This encodes CSARGGAGVGVVDEQFF. The V call is TRBV20-1, the J call TRBJ2-1; 8 nucleotides align to TRBD2. The CDR3 loop spans 17 amino acids. CDR1 and CDR2 (germline): DFQATT, SNEGSKA (reference sequence). V shed 1 base and J 8 bases; nucleotides not matched to a gene: 16.

The rearrangement joins TRBV13 to TRBJ2-5; TRBD2 matches at 10 bases. Germline CDR1 is PRHDT and CDR2 is FYEKMQ (reference sequence). J was trimmed by 7 bases and V by 4 bases; bases with no gene match: 9. The CDR3 loop spans 15 amino acids. The CDR3 coding sequence is TGTGCCAGCAGCTCCCCTGCTAGCGGGGGAGGGACCCAGTACTTC. It is translated as CASSSPASGGGTQYF.

This clonotype was seen only a few times. This sequence joins TRBV28 and TRBJ1-5, with D possibly TRBD1 on 5 matching bases. V lost 7 bases and J lost 4, with 11 bases in between. The CDR3 runs to 13 residues. Germline V gene sequence: CDR1 MDHEN, CDR2 SYDVKM. CDR3 residues: CASISPGNQPQHF. CDR3 in DNA: TGTGCCAGCATATCCCCAGGGAATCAGCCCCAGCATTTT. Combining the CDR3 with reference TRBV28 and TRBJ1-5 gives the whole variable domain DVKVTQSSRYLVKRTGEKVFLECVQDMDHENMFWYRQDPGLGLRLIYFSYDVKMKEKGDIPEGYSVSREKKERFSLILESASTNQTSMYLCASISPGNQPQHFGDGTRLSIL.

This clonotype has a handful of counts. This chain connects TRBV6-5 to TRBJ1-4, with 7 nucleotides matching TRBD1. J was trimmed by 8 bases and V by 0 bases; bases with no gene match: 6. Per germline, CDR1 MNHEY and CDR2 SVGAGI. The CDR3 is 15 amino acids. As DNA, the CDR3 is TGTGCCAGCAGTTACTCGAGGGGGCGGGACGAAAAACTGTTTTTT. Translation: CASSYSRGRDEKLFF.

This clonotype has only a few counts. The chain carries TRBV5-1 and TRBJ1-2; 7 bases are shared with TRBD1. V lost 6 bases and J lost 2; bases outside the gene matches: 4. The CDR3 sequence is 13 residues long. Germline V gives CDR1 SGHRS, CDR2 YFSETQ. CDR3 loop: CASKQTGNYGYTF. The CDR3 DNA follows: TGCGCCAGCAAACAGACAGGGAACTATGGCTACACCTTC.

This clonotype was counted a single time. The CDR3 loop is CASSRDLTGELFF. The CDR3 DNA follows: TGTGCCAGCAGTCGCGATCTAACCGGGGAGCTGTTTTTT. This chain uses TRBV7-8 with TRBJ2-2; no clear D. Germline-derived CDR1 and CDR2 are SGHVS and FQNEAQ. V lost 6 bases and J lost 5, with 10 bases in between. CDR3 length: 13 residues.

This clonotype showed up many times. J is TRBJ2-3 and V is TRBV6-5; D may match TRBD1 or TRBD2 (5 bases each). The CDR3 has 13 amino acids. V was trimmed by 10 bases and J by 6 bases, leaving 17 bases between them. Per germline, CDR1 MNHEY and CDR2 SVGAGI. CDR3 residues: CATRGADRDTQYF. In nucleotides, the CDR3 is TGTGCCACGAGGGGCGCCGATCGGGATACGCAGTATTTT.

This clonotype has at least ten counts. The chain links TRBV7-8 to TRBJ2-1, with TRBD2 matching 10 bases. CDR1 and CDR2 from the germline V gene are SGHVS and FQNEAQ. V lost 1 base and J lost 4; bases outside the gene matches: 4. The CDR3 is 16 residues long. The CDR3, as DNA: TGTGCCAGCAGCTTAGTAAGCGGGGGGGCATACAATGAGCAGTTCTTC. Its translation: CASSLVSGGAYNEQFF.

The chain carries TRBV7-2 and TRBJ1-4; 8 bases line up with TRBD1. The CDR3 runs to 16 residues. With V trimmed by 4 bases and J by 4 bases, 8 bases remained unmatched. The germline V gene has CDR1 SGHTA and CDR2 FQGNSA. The CDR3 sequence: CASSSPIQGGNEKLFF. CDR3 DNA sequence: TGTGCCAGCAGCTCACCGATACAGGGGGGTAATGAAAAACTGTTTTTT.

The V call is TRBV4-3, the J call TRBJ2-1; TRBD2 aligns across 10 bases. Germline V gene data show CDR1 as LGHNA and CDR2 as YSLEER. The CDR3 totals 20 residues. V was pared by 4 bases and J by 7 bases, with 22 bases of the junction left unmatched. The CDR3 region has the DNA TGCGCCAGCAGCCTCGAAACCCCAGCCTCCCTAGCGGGAGTAAGGAATGAGCAGTTCTTC. As protein: CASSLETPASLAGVRNEQFF.

Notes on this clonotype: A single base separates this from a much larger clone, so it may be a read error. The chain combines TRBV7-2 with TRBJ2-7, with D possibly being TRBD1 (6 bases). Germline V CDR1 and CDR2: SGHTA, FQGNSA. The CDR3 spans 14 residues. The CDR3 DNA follows: TGTGCCGGCAGACCCTGGACAGCCTCCTACGAGCAGTACTTC. This translates into CAGRPWTASYEQYF.

This clonotype was seen at least ten times. This sequence joins TRBV5-1 and TRBJ2-5; D may be TRBD2 (5 bases). With 2 bases removed from V and 5 bases from J, the gap between germline ends came to 10 bases. The germline CDR1 and CDR2 sequences are SGHRS and YFSETQ. The CDR3 spans 13 residues. Written as DNA, the CDR3 is TGCGCCAGCAGCTTCGGAGGAACGGAGACCCAGTACTTC. Translating gives CASSFGGTETQYF.